This entry is about one T cell receptor beta chain. The entry originates in a study of memory CD4+ T cells and cytomegalovirus serostatus. Single viable CD3+CD4+CD8-CD45RO+ cells were sorted as the memory CD4+ T cells. CDR3 length equals 15 residues. Between the trimmed V and J ends, which lost 1 base and 6 bases, there was a span of 12 bases. Germline values: CDR1 SGHTA, CDR2 FQGNSA. Data came from immunoSEQ multiplex PCR; TCRdb stores just in-frame clones and leaves some out. The sample lists about 82,000 clones, approximately 84% occurring once. The V gene is TRBV7-2, the J gene TRBJ1-4; possibly TRBD1 for D (6 bases). The material sequenced was memory CD4+ T cells from blood. This receptor was identified in an adult in good health and CMV-seronegative. CDR3 DNA: TGTGCCAGCAGCTTAGTAAGGGGGGGCGATGAAAAACTGTTTTTT. Protein product: CASSLVRGGDEKLFF.